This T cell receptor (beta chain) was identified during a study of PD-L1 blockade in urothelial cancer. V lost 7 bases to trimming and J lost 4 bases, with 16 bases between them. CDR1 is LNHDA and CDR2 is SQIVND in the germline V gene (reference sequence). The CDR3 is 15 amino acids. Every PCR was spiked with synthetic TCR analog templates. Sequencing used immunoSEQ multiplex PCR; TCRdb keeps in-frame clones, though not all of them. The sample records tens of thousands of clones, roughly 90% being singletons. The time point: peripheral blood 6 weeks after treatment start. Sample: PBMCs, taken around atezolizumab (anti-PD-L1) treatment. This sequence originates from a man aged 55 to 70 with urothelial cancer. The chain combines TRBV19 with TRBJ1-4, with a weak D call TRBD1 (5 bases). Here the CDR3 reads CASTGSQVFNEKLFF. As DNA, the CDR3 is TGTGCCAGTACCGGATCACAGGTGTTTAATGAAAAACTGTTTTTT.